A single sample is the source of the 32 T cell receptor beta chains below, sequenced in a study of sequential checkpoint blockade in melanoma. TCRdb's copy holds only in-frame clones and misses some; the assay was immunoSEQ multiplex PCR. The sample has about 12,000 clones; 75% to 80% are singletons. Stated treatment: randomized to nivolumab then ipilimumab (arm A) or the reverse (arm B). Sequencing used CD8+ T cells sorted from blood (inferred from file names), obtained from a patient given nivolumab and ipilimumab in sequence. Receptor source: a human donor with melanoma.

The chain carries TRBV4-2 and TRBJ2-3; maybe TRBD2 (6 bases). The V and J ends lost 4 bases and 1 base respectively, with 15 bases between them. Germline CDR1 LGHNA, CDR2 YNFKEQ. The CDR3 extends over 16 amino acids. The CDR3 is CASSPAGSSGTDTQYF. CDR3 in DNA: TGTGCCAGCAGCCCCGCGGGGAGTTCGGGCACAGATACGCAGTATTTT.

The chain couples TRBV9 to TRBJ2-3, with D maybe TRBD1 (5 bases). Between the trimmed V and J ends, which lost 0 bases and 2 bases, there was a span of 13 bases. Germline loops: CDR1 SGDLS, CDR2 YYNGEE. The CDR3 is 16 amino acids. CDR3 DNA sequence: TGTGCCAGCAGCGTAGGGGCAGGGTGGAACACAGATACGCAGTATTTT. Its protein product is CASSVGAGWNTDTQYF.

This chain links TRBV11-2 with TRBJ2-1, with D possibly TRBD2 on 6 matching bases. Germline CDR1 SGHAT, CDR2 FQNNGV. V lost 4 bases to trimming and J lost 2 bases, with 21 bases between them. The CDR3 contains 18 residues. The CDR3 DNA reads TGTGCCAGCAGCTCGAACCCCTCCGTAGCGGACACCTACAATGAGCAGTTCTTC. Amino acids: CASSSNPSVADTYNEQFF. Together with reference TRBV11-2 and TRBJ2-1, the CDR3 gives the full variable domain: EAGVAQSPRYKIIEKRQSVAFWCNPISGHATLYWYQQILGQGPKLLIQFQNNGVVDDSQLPKDRFSAERLKGVDSTLKIQPAKLEDSAVYLCASSSNPSVADTYNEQFFGPGTRLTVL.

The rearrangement links TRBV14 to TRBJ2-2; no clear D. Per germline, CDR1 SGHDN and CDR2 FVKESK. The V gene lost 3 bases and the J gene lost 8 bases, with 16 bases spanning the gap. This CDR3 contains 15 residues. The CDR3 sequence: CASSQWANLNGELFF. As DNA, the CDR3 is TGTGCCAGCAGCCAGTGGGCCAACCTCAATGGGGAGCTGTTTTTT.

As DNA, the CDR3 is TGTGCCACCAGCAGAGATAGCGGGGGGGCCAATGAGCAGTTCTTC. This codes for CATSRDSGGANEQFF. The chain combines TRBV15 with TRBJ2-1; 11 bases are a match to TRBD2. The CDR3 has 15 residues. The germline CDR1 and CDR2 sequences are LNHNV and YYDKDF (reference sequence). V trimming: 0 bases; J trimming: 6 bases; junction bases outside the gene matches: 1.

V gene TRBV4-2 combines with J gene TRBJ2-5; D is unresolved. The J call may not be correct, given that the DNA end is closer to TRBJ2-7. Germline CDR1 and CDR2: LGHNA and YNFKEQ. This CDR3 comprises 14 residues. The DNA for the CDR3 is TGTGCCAGCAGCCAAGGCCGCACCTCCTACGAGCAGTACTTC. Amino acids: CASSQGRTSYEQYF.

The chain carries TRBV27 and TRBJ2-7; D is unclear. Germline V gene data show CDR1 as MNHEY and CDR2 as SMNVEV (reference sequence). V was clipped by 5 bases and J by 8 bases, with 10 bases between them. The CDR3 has 11 residues. The CDR3 spells CASSLGWQQYF. DNA for the CDR3: TGTGCCAGCAGTCTCGGGTGGCAGCAGTACTTC.

The rearrangement uses TRBV7-2 and TRBJ2-7; no clear D gene. Germline CDR1 is SGHTA and CDR2 is FQGNSA. The CDR3 is 13 residues long. The ends were cut back, 5 bases at V and 2 bases at J, with 10 bases in the middle. The CDR3 here is CASSPTEAYEQYF. CDR3 nucleotides: TGTGCCAGCAGCCCGACCGAGGCCTACGAGCAGTACTTC. Together with reference TRBV7-2 and TRBJ2-7, the CDR3 gives the full variable domain: GAGVSQSPSNKVTEKGKDVELRCDPISGHTALYWYRQSLGQGLEFLIYFQGNSAPDKSGLPSDRFSAERTGGSVSTLTIQRTQQEDSAVYLCASSPTEAYEQYFGPGTRLTVT.

This chain connects TRBV19 to TRBJ2-1; 7 positions match TRBD2. J gave up 5 bases and V 7 bases, and 14 bases lay outside the gene matches. The CDR3 sequence is 16 residues long. The germline CDR1 and CDR2 sequences are LNHDA and SQIVND (reference sequence). CDR3 bases: TGTGCCAGTAAATTCAGGGAGGGCCATTTAAACAATGAGCAGTTCTTC. It yields the protein CASKFREGHLNNEQFF.

This chain connects TRBV6-5 to TRBJ2-2; D is uncertain. Germline-derived CDR1 and CDR2 are MNHEY and SVGAGI. V was pared by 2 bases and J by 2 bases, with 6 bases between. The CDR3 consists of 14 residues. The CDR3 DNA reads as TGTGCCAGCAGTTACATCTCCAACACCGGGGAGCTGTTTTTT. Protein sequence: CASSYISNTGELFF.

The J gene is TRBJ2-4, the V gene TRBV13; D unresolved. In germline, CDR1 is PRHDT, CDR2 FYEKMQ (reference sequence). The CDR3 contains 14 residues. V was clipped by 2 bases and J by 4 bases, with 9 bases between them. The CDR3, as DNA: TGTGCCAGCAGCTTACGATCCGGTAAAAACATTCAGTACTTC. Its translation: CASSLRSGKNIQYF.

The chain combines TRBV28 with TRBJ1-2, with no clear D. Germline loops: CDR1 MDHEN, CDR2 SYDVKM. This CDR3 has 14 residues. V lost 5 bases to trimming and J lost 2 bases, with 12 bases between them. The CDR3 sequence is CASSETTNNYGYTF. CDR3 bases: TGTGCCAGCAGTGAGACAACAAACAACTATGGCTACACCTTC.

A few counts support this clone. The V call is TRBV9, the J call TRBJ2-2, with 11 bases that match TRBD1. V trimming: 4 bases; J trimming: 4 bases; junction bases outside the gene matches: 9. This CDR3 has 17 residues. Germline CDR1 is SGDLS and CDR2 is YYNGEE. Written as DNA, the CDR3 is TGTGCCAGCAGCCGGACAAGGGGGACAGGGGGCACCGGGGAGCTGTTTTTT. It specifies CASSRTRGTGGTGELFF.

This clone has just one count. The chain carries TRBV7-9 and TRBJ1-2, with a weak D call TRBD1 (6 bases). Germline CDR1 reads SEHNR; CDR2 reads FQNEAQ (reference sequence). There are 15 residues in the CDR3. V gave up 4 bases and J gave up 7 bases, with 19 bases separating them. The CDR3 DNA sequence: TGTGCCAGCAGCTCCGGTTTGGCAGCGACAGGTGGCTACACCTTC. Translated: CASSSGLAATGGYTF. Looking up the rest from reference TRBV7-9 and TRBJ1-2 gives the full variable domain: DTGVSQNPRHKITKRGQNVTFRCDPISEHNRLYWYRQTLGQGPEFLTYFQNEAQLEKSRLLSDRFSAERPKGSFSTLEIQRTEQGDSAMYLCASSSGLAATGGYTFGSGTRLTVV.

This clone has a single count. The chain is built from TRBV9 and TRBJ1-1; D is ambiguous. The length of the CDR3 is 15 residues. Trimming cost V 6 bases and J 3 bases, with 18 bases left between them. Germline assignment: CDR1 SGDLS and CDR2 YYNGEE. CDR3 amino acids: CASNPAGRADTEAFF. The CDR3 DNA reads TGTGCCAGCAACCCCGCGGGTAGGGCGGACACTGAAGCTTTCTTT. Filled out from reference TRBV9 and TRBJ1-1, the complete variable domain reads DSGVTQTPKHLITATGQRVTLRCSPRSGDLSVYWYQQSLDQGLQFLIQYYNGEERAKGNILERFSAQQFPDLHSELNLSSLELGDSALYFCASNPAGRADTEAFFGQGTRLTVV.

This clone was found once. This chain uses TRBV9 with TRBJ2-1; D is perhaps TRBD1 (6 bases). In germline, CDR1 is SGDLS, CDR2 YYNGEE. This CDR3 is 13 amino acids long. The V gene lost 4 bases and the J gene lost 5 bases, with 10 bases spanning the gap. CDR3 nucleotide sequence: TGTGCCAGCAGCACTGGGGACAACAATGAGCAGTTCTTC. It specifies CASSTGDNNEQFF.

The V and J genes are TRBV29-1 and TRBJ2-2, with unresolved D. CDR1 is SQVTM and CDR2 is ANQGSEA in the germline V gene. The CDR3 extends over 14 amino acids. Trimming took 8 bases from V and 5 from J, leaving 18 bases between them. Here the CDR3 reads CSPRFFPRTGELFF. Here the CDR3 DNA reads TGCAGCCCCCGTTTTTTCCCGCGGACCGGGGAGCTGTTTTTT.

The gene calls are TRBV6-5 and TRBJ1-6, with a weak D call TRBD1 (6 bases). Germline lookup yields CDR1 MNHEY and CDR2 SVGAGI. CDR3 size: 13 residues. Trimming shortened V by 8 bases and J by 10 bases, and 15 bases separated the two germline ends. The CDR3 DNA is TGTGCCAGCGGACTTGAGGGGGGGTCACCCCTCCACTTT. It encodes CASGLEGGSPLHF.

The rearrangement links TRBV29-1 to TRBJ2-7; 15 positions agree with TRBD2. The junction had 7 bases not matched to a gene; V was cut back by 3 bases and J by 4 bases. The CDR3 has 16 residues. CDR1 and CDR2 (germline): SQVTM, ANQGSEA. The CDR3 loop reads CSVEGAGTSGRYEQYF. Written as DNA, the CDR3 is TGCAGCGTTGAGGGGGCCGGGACTAGCGGGAGGTACGAGCAGTACTTC.

In this sample, this clone turned up a few times. This chain connects TRBV7-6 to TRBJ2-5; no clear D. V dropped 5 bases and J dropped 4 bases, with 5 bases sitting between them. This CDR3 has 11 residues. Germline CDR1 SGHVS, CDR2 FNYEAQ. CDR3 protein: CASSPGETQYF. In nucleotides, the CDR3 is TGTGCCAGCAGCCCCGGAGAGACCCAGTACTTC.

The chain uses TRBV5-1 and TRBJ2-3, with D perhaps TRBD2 (7 bases). Looked up from germline, CDR1 is SGHRS and CDR2 is YFSETQ. Trimming took 0 bases from V and 2 from J, leaving 16 bases between them. This CDR3 has 17 amino acids. CDR3 sequence (DNA): TGCGCCAGCAGCTTGGGTTTTGCGGGGGCGATCACAGATACGCAGTATTTT. It yields the protein CASSLGFAGAITDTQYF. Looking up the rest from reference TRBV5-1 and TRBJ2-3 gives the full variable domain: KAGVTQTPRYLIKTRGQQVTLSCSPISGHRSVSWYQQTPGQGLQFLFEYFSETQRNKGNFPGRFSGRQFSNSRSEMNVSTLELGDSALYLCASSLGFAGAITDTQYFGPGTRLTVL.

The chain carries TRBV13 and TRBJ1-2, with TRBD1 matching over 7 bases. The germline CDR1 and CDR2 sequences are PRHDT and FYEKMQ (reference sequence). The V gene end was trimmed by 6 bases and the J gene end by 5 bases; junction bases not matched to a gene: 12. The CDR3 is made up of 15 amino acids. In nucleotides, the CDR3 is TGTGCCAGCAGTTATTCCACCGGGACAGCATATGGCTACACCTTC. Its protein is CASSYSTGTAYGYTF.

The rearrangement joins TRBV9 to TRBJ1-5, with D maybe TRBD1 (6 bases). The CDR3 is made up of 15 amino acids. The V gene's germline CDR1 is SGDLS and CDR2 YYNGEE. Trimming removed 3 bases at V and 0 bases at J, with 10 bases between. CDR3 in DNA: TGTGCCAGCAGCGCGACAGGTTATAGCAATCAGCCCCAGCATTTT. Translated, it gives CASSATGYSNQPQHF.

The chain couples TRBV6-5 to TRBJ1-1, with unresolved D. The V end was cut by 0 bases, the J end by 11 bases, with 16 bases between. Germline-derived CDR1 and CDR2 are MNHEY and SVGAGI. The CDR3 sequence is 14 residues long. The CDR3 DNA reads as TGTGCCAGCAGTTACTCGTTTCCCCAGAGCGGGGCTTTCTTT. It translates to CASSYSFPQSGAFF.

The chain has TRBV7-9 and TRBJ2-7; 10 nucleotides agree with TRBD1. The CDR3 totals 15 residues. V lost 1 base and J lost 3; bases outside the gene matches: 3. Germline V gene sequence: CDR1 SEHNR, CDR2 FQNEAQ (reference sequence). CDR3 region: CASSLVGQGYYEQYF. CDR3 sequence (DNA): TGTGCCAGCAGCTTAGTGGGACAGGGGTACTACGAGCAGTACTTC.

This clone was counted between two and nine times. The genes are TRBV2 and TRBJ1-4, with 9 bases matching TRBD1. The length of the CDR3 is 13 residues. Germline loops: CDR1 SNHLY, CDR2 FYNNEI. The J segment lost 12 bases and the V segment lost 6 bases, leaving 8 bases of the junction unmatched. The CDR3 nucleotides are TGTGCCAGCAGCTTGGACAGGGGAATGGAACTGTTTTTT. Its protein is CASSLDRGMELFF. Using reference TRBV2 and TRBJ1-4 for the parts outside the CDR3, the full variable domain is EPEVTQTPSHQVTQMGQEVILRCVPISNHLYFYWYRQILGQKVEFLVSFYNNEISEKSEIFDDQFSVERPDGSNFTLKIRSTKLEDSAMYFCASSLDRGMELFFGSGTQLSVL.

A single count supports this clone. The chain is built from TRBV4-3 and TRBJ1-2, with 12 positions matching TRBD1. J gave up 6 bases and V 4 bases, and 3 bases lay outside the gene matches. CDR1 and CDR2 (germline): LGHNA, YSLEER. The CDR3 is 14 amino acids. CDR3 sequence: CASSPGQGANGYTF. The CDR3 DNA follows: TGCGCCAGCAGCCCGGGACAGGGGGCGAATGGCTACACCTTC.

The rearrangement uses TRBV9 and TRBJ1-6; 8 bases fit TRBD1. The CDR3 runs to 17 residues. Germline V CDR1 and CDR2: SGDLS, YYNGEE. J gave up 4 bases and V 3 bases, and 9 bases lay outside the gene matches. CDR3 DNA sequence: TGTGCCAGCAGCGCGACAGCAGGGGGCGGGTATAATTCACCCCTCCACTTT. It yields the protein CASSATAGGGYNSPLHF.

The rearrangement joins TRBV7-8 to TRBJ2-5; D is possibly TRBD1 (7 bases). The end of the DNA is better explained by TRBJ2-7, so the J call may be wrong. There are 16 residues in the CDR3. Germline values: CDR1 SGHVS, CDR2 FQNEAQ. The CDR3 region is CASSLLSRGATYEQYF. The CDR3, as DNA: TGTGCCAGCAGCTTACTTTCCAGGGGGGCTACCTACGAGCAGTACTTC.

This chain links TRBV1 with TRBJ1-2. TRBV1 is flagged as a pseudogene. This CDR3 spans 16 amino acids. The CDR3 reads CTSSQERARLGYGYTF. DNA of the CDR3: TGCACCAGCAGCCAAGAGCGGGCCAGGCTGGGGTATGGCTACACCTTC.

This clone has a handful of counts. This CDR3 reads CASSHAGPTEAFF. CDR3 DNA: TGCGCCAGCAGCCACGCGGGCCCGACTGAAGCTTTCTTT. This chain connects TRBV4-3 to TRBJ1-1; no clear D gene. Trimming stripped 3 bases from V and 5 bases from J, with 10 bases between. CDR3 length: 13 residues. The germline gives CDR1 LGHNA, CDR2 YSLEER.

The rearrangement links TRBV7-7 to TRBJ2-7; 7 positions match TRBD1. The length of the CDR3 is 14 residues. Germline V gene data show CDR1 as SSHAT and CDR2 as FNYEAQ (reference sequence). After removal of 5 bases from V and 2 bases from J, the junction contained 6 bases not matched to a gene. The CDR3 reads CASSTRQGPYEQYF. CDR3 DNA sequence: TGTGCCAGCAGCACCCGACAGGGACCCTACGAGCAGTACTTC. Full variable domain (remainder filled in from reference TRBV7-7 and TRBJ2-7): GAGVSQSPRYKVTKRGQDVTLRCDPISSHATLYWYQQALGQGPEFLTYFNYEAQPDKSGLPSDRFSAERPEGSISTLTIQRTEQRDSAMYRCASSTRQGPYEQYFGPGTRLTVT.